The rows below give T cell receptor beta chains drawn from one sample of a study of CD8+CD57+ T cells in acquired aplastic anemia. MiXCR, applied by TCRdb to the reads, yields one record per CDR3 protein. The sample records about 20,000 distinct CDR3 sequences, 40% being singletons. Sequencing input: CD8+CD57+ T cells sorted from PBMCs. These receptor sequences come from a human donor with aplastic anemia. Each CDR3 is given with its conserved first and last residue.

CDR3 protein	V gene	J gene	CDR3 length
CASSFQAGGTAYNEQFF	TRBV5-1	TRBJ2-1	17
CSVAVQETQFF	TRBV29-1	TRBJ2-1	11
CASRLSLYTDTQYF	TRBV5-6	TRBJ2-3	14
CSARTDAKSSYNSPLHF	TRBV20-1	TRBJ1-6	17
CASWTWGMSRYF	TRBV28	TRBJ2-3	12
CATSDPGTRGTDTQYF	TRBV24-1	TRBJ2-3	16
CASSFQGAGGTDTQYF	TRBV5-1	TRBJ2-3	16
CASSYERGRVNEQFF	TRBV6-5	TRBJ2-1	15
CASSLAPYNEQFF	TRBV13	TRBJ2-1	13
CASSPVEGGSEKLFF	TRBV5-1	TRBJ1-4	15
CASSQSDREGKTQYF	TRBV4-1	TRBJ2-5	15
CASSRGLARGTGELFF	TRBV7-9	TRBJ2-2	16
CASSIRTSGEETQYF	TRBV2	TRBJ2-5	15
CASKIVGQGSYNEQFF	TRBV19	TRBJ2-1	16
CSVESSTGTGEQCF	TRBV29-1	TRBJ2-7	14
CSARTLADYGYTF	TRBV20-1	TRBJ1-2	13
CASSLERGTDTQYF	TRBV5-1	TRBJ2-3	14
CARGRVDQPQHF	TRBV10-1	TRBJ1-5	12
CASSSSRIPYNEQFF	TRBV7-8	TRBJ2-1	15
CASSPTPDYGYTF	TRBV10-1	TRBJ1-2	13
CSARGPPQGRNSGNTIYF	TRBV20-1	TRBJ1-3	18
CSDVGTAPYNSPLHF	TRBV20-1	TRBJ1-6	15
CASSFRGRSYEQYF	TRBV7-8	TRBJ2-7	14